This T cell receptor (beta chain) was sequenced for a study of chemoradiotherapy in HPV16-positive cancers. Germline V lookup: CDR1 LNHNV, CDR2 YYDKDF (reference sequence). The CDR3 is 14 amino acids. V was shortened by 3 bases and J by 3 bases, with 12 bases between the two germline ends. TCRdb's copy holds only in-frame clones and misses some; the assay was immunoSEQ multiplex PCR. There are approximately 23,000 clones in the sample; 73% occur only once, and around 2.6% lies in the top ten. The specimen was taken from a patient who underwent chemoradiotherapy. The sequence derives from a human donor with HPV-associated anogenital cancer. The rearrangement uses TRBV15 and TRBJ2-7, with no clear D. The CDR3 nucleotides are TGTGCCACCAGCAGGGACCAATACAGCTACGAGCAGTACTTC. Its protein product is CATSRDQYSYEQYF.